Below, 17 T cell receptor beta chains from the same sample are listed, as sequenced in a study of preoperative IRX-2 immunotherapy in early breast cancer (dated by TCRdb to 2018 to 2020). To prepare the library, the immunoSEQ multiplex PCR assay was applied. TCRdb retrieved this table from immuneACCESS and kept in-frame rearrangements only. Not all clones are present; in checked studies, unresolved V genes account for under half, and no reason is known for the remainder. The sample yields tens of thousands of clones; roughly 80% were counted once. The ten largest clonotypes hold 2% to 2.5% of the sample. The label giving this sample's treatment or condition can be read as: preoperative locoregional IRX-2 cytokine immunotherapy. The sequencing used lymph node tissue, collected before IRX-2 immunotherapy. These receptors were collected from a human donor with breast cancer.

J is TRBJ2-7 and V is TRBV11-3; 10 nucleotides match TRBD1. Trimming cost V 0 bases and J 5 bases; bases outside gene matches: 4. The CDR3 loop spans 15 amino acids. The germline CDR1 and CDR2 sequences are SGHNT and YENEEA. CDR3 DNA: TGTGCCAGCAGCTTAGATGAGACAGGGGGCCACGAGCAGTACTTC. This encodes CASSLDETGGHEQYF.

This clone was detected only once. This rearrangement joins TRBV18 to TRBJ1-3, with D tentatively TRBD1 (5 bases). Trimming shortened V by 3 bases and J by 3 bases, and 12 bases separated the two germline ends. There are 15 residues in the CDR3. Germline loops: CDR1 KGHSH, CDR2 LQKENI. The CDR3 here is CASSPSAGNGNTIYF. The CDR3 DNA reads TGTGCCAGCTCACCTTCGGCAGGGAATGGAAACACCATATATTTT.

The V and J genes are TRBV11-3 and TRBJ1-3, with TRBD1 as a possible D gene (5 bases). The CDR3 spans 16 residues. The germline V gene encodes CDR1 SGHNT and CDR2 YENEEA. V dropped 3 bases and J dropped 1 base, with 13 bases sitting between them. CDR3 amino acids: CASSLGWGLSGNTIYF. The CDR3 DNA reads TGTGCCAGCAGCTTGGGGTGGGGCTTATCTGGAAACACCATATATTTT.

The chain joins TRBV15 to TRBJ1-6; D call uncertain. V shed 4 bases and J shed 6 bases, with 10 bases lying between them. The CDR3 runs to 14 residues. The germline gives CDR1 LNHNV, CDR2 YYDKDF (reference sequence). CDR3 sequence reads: CATSNLGFNSPLHF. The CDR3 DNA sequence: TGTGCCACCAGCAATCTGGGCTTTAATTCACCCCTCCACTTT.

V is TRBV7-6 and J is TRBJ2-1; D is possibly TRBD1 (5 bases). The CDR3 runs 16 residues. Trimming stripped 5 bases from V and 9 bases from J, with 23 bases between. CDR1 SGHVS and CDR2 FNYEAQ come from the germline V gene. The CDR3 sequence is CASSARDSGSASEQFF. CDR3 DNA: TGTGCCAGCAGCGCCAGGGATTCCGGTTCCGCAAGTGAGCAGTTCTTC. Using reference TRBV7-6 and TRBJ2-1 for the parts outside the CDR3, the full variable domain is GAGVSQSPRYKVTKRGQDVALRCDPISGHVSLYWYRQALGQGPEFLTYFNYEAQQDKSGLPNDRFSAERPEGSISTLTIQRTEQRDSAMYRCASSARDSGSASEQFFGPGTRLTVL.

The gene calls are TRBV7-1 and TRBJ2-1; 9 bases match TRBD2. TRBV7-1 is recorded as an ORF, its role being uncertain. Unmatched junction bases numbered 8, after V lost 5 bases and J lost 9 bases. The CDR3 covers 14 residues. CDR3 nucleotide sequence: TGTGCCAGCAGCCAAGTGGGACTAGCTAGTGAGCAGTTCTTC. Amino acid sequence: CASSQVGLASEQFF.

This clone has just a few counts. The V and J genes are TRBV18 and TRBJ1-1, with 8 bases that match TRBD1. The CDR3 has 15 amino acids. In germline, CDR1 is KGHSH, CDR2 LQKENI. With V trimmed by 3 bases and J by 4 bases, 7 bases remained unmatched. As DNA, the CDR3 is TGTGCCAGCTCACCTGACAGGGGATGGGGCACTGAAGCTTTCTTT. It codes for CASSPDRGWGTEAFF.

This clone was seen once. The CDR3 region is CASSFALAGYEQYF. CDR3 coding DNA: TGTGCCAGCAGCTTCGCACTAGCGGGGTACGAGCAGTACTTC. This chain links TRBV11-3 with TRBJ2-7, with TRBD2 matching over 10 bases. J was trimmed by 4 bases and V by 3 bases; bases with no gene match: 3. This CDR3 spans 14 amino acids. The germline V gene encodes CDR1 SGHNT and CDR2 YENEEA.

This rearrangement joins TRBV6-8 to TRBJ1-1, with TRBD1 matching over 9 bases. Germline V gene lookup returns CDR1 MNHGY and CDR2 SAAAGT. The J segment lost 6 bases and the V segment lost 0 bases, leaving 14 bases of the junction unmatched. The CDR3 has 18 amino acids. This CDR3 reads CASSYSVGQGLLRSEAFF. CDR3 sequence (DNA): TGTGCCAGCAGTTACTCCGTCGGACAGGGGCTCCTTCGTTCTGAAGCTTTCTTT.

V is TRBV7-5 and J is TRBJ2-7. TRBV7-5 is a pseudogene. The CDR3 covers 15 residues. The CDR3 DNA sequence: TGTGCCAGCAGCTTGGACGTCAGAAGATCCTACGAGCAGTACTTC. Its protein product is CASSLDVRRSYEQYF.

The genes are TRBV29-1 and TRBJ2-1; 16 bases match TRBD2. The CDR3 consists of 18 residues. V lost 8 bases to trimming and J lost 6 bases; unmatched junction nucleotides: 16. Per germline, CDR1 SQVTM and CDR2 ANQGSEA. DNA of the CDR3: TGCAGCTATCGAAAGGGGACTAGCGGGGGGGCCAAACCCAATGAGCAGTTCTTC. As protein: CSYRKGTSGGAKPNEQFF.

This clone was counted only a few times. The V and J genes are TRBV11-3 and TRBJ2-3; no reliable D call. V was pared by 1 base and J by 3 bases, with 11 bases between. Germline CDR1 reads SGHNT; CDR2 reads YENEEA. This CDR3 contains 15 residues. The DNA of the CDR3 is TGTGCCAGCAGCTTAGGGATATCAGGAACAGATACGCAGTATTTT. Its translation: CASSLGISGTDTQYF.

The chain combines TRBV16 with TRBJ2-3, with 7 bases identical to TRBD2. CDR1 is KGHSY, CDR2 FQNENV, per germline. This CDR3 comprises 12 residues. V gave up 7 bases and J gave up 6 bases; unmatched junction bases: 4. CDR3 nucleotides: TGTGCCAGCACCCAGGGAGGGGATACGCAGTATTTT. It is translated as CASTQGGDTQYF.

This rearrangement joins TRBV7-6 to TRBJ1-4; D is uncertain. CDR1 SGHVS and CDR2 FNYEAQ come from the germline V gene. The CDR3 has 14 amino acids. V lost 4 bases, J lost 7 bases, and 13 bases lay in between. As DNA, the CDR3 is TGTGCCAGCAGCTCCCGCGGGGTCCCTGAAAAACTGTTTTTT. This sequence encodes CASSSRGVPEKLFF. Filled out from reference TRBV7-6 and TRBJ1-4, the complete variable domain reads GAGVSQSPRYKVTKRGQDVALRCDPISGHVSLYWYRQALGQGPEFLTYFNYEAQQDKSGLPNDRFSAERPEGSISTLTIQRTEQRDSAMYRCASSSRGVPEKLFFGSGTQLSVL.

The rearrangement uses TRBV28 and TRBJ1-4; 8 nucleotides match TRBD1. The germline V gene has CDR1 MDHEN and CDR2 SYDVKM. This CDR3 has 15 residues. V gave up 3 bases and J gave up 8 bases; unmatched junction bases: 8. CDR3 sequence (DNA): TGTGCCAGCAGTTTCGGGGACAGGCTAGGGGAAAAACTGTTTTTT. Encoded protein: CASSFGDRLGEKLFF.

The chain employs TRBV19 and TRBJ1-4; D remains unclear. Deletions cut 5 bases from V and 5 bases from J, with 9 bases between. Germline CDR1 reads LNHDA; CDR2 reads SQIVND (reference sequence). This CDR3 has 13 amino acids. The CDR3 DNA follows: TGTGCCAGTAGTCGAGCCTTGAATGAAAAACTGTTTTTT. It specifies CASSRALNEKLFF.

In DNA, the CDR3 is TGTGCCAGTAGTATAGGTACAGGGTCTAACTATGGCTACACCTTC. This gives the protein CASSIGTGSNYGYTF. The V gene is TRBV19, the J gene TRBJ1-2; perhaps TRBD1 as D (6 bases). The CDR3 contains 15 residues. Germline loops: CDR1 LNHDA, CDR2 SQIVND (reference sequence). The V and J ends lost 1 base and 0 bases respectively, with 9 bases between them.